This entry concerns a single T cell receptor beta chain. Its antigen is unidentified. This entry comes from a study of radiation and T cells in renal cell carcinoma. General study points: Top tumor clonotypes rose in blood 2 weeks post-radiation, then contracted.

Profiling relied on immunoSEQ multiplex PCR, and the TCRdb table lists in-frame clones only, not all of them. This table holds some 100,000 clones, over 65% found once. The CDR3 consists of 16 residues. V shed 3 bases, J shed 4 bases, and the junction held 8 bases outside the gene matches. From germline, CDR1 is MGHRA and CDR2 YSYEKL. Regarding time point: baseline pretreatment blood. Treatment specified: 15 Gy SBRT to primary tumor, nephrectomy 4 weeks later. The TCR originated in a man aged 60 to 69 with renal cell carcinoma. Sequenced material: blood, taken from a patient whose treatment included radiotherapy and nephrectomy. The chain employs TRBV4-1 and TRBJ2-3; 9 nucleotides line up with TRBD2. The CDR3 bases are TGCGCCAGCAGCCAGGTAGCGGGAGTGGAGGCAGATACGCAGTATTTT. Residues: CASSQVAGVEADTQYF.